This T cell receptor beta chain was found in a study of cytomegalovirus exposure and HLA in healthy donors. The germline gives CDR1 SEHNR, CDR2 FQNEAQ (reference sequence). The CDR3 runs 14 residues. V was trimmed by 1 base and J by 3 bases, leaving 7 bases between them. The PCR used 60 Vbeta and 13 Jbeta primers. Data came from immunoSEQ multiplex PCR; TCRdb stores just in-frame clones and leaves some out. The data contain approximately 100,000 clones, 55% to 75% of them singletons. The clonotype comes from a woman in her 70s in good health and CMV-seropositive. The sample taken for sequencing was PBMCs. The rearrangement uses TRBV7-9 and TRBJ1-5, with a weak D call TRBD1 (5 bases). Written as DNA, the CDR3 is TGTGCCAGCAGCTTAGTAGGGGACAATCAGCCCCAGCATTTT. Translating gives CASSLVGDNQPQHF.